A single TCR beta chain is shown here with its context. What it binds is not known. Survey level was the resolution at which the v3.0 immunoSEQ assay ran. Using immunoSEQ multiplex PCR, the repertoire was profiled, and TCRdb retains in-frame clones only, with some absent. The repertoire includes almost 20,000 clones, 90% of them detected once, and roughly 8.4% sits in the top ten. This CDR3 spans 16 amino acids. Germline V gene data show CDR1 as KGHSH and CDR2 as LQKENI. V shed 0 bases and J shed 3 bases, with 11 bases lying between them. This sample was included in a study of long-term antiretroviral therapy in people with HIV. Study-wide results and caveats: Following ART, diversity rose but still fell short of transplant donor controls.

This TCR was sampled from a woman younger than 45 with HIV. Here the sequenced sample was unsorted PBMCs, taken about 4.5 years before starting antiretroviral therapy. The chain couples TRBV18 to TRBJ2-2; D not certain. Here the CDR3 reads CASSPPPRQYTGELFF. CDR3 in DNA: TGTGCCAGCTCACCACCGCCCCGACAATACACCGGGGAGCTGTTTTTT.